The subject of this entry is one T cell receptor beta chain. Some clones are missing from TCRdb's copy, which holds only in-frame ones; the method was immunoSEQ multiplex PCR. Among 60,000 to 90,000 clones listed, around four fifths were seen once. This record comes from a study of OX40 agonist ivuxolimab in advanced cancers. At the level of the study: Head and neck, renal cell, melanoma or hepatocellular carcinoma were the cancers that dose-escalation patients had. Averaging about 60 years in age, with a range of about 23 to 90, the cohort was around 87% male. Three patients had partial responses: one hepatocellular carcinoma, two cutaneous melanoma.

CDR1 is SGHAT and CDR2 is FQNNGV in the germline V gene. This CDR3 contains 15 residues. V lost 5 bases and J 8 bases, leaving 21 bases between the germline ends. The TCR sequence derives from an adult with an advanced solid tumor such as melanoma, head and neck, liver or kidney cancer. The sequencing here drew on CD4+ or CD8+ T cells sorted from blood, taken in a trial of the OX40 agonist ivuxolimab. The V and J genes are TRBV11-2 and TRBJ1-2; weak D call: TRBD1 (6 bases). The CDR3 nucleotides are TGTGCCAGCAGCAGAAGGGCAACTCACAGGGACGGCTACACCTTC. Protein: CASSRRATHRDGYTF.